One and the same sample provided the 26 T cell receptor beta chains below, sequenced in a study of cytomegalovirus exposure and HLA in healthy donors. Generated by immunoSEQ multiplex PCR, the TCRdb table keeps only in-frame clones and is missing some. The table has approximately 65,000 clones, about 90% seen once. Sequenced material: PBMCs. The receptor set was obtained from a man between 18 and 35 years old in good health and CMV-seronegative.

This clone was seen a handful of times. This chain joins TRBV4-3 and TRBJ2-2; 7 bases align to TRBD1. Germline V gives CDR1 LGHNA, CDR2 YSLEER. This CDR3 comprises 17 residues. The J segment lost 1 base and the V segment lost 2 bases, leaving 7 bases of the junction unmatched. CDR3 nucleotide sequence: TGCGCCAGCAGCCAATCGATAGGGGGCGAGAACACCGGGGAGCTGTTTTTT. Its protein product is CASSQSIGGENTGELFF.

This clone has just one count. The CDR3 sequence: CASSLDEGGFEQYF. As DNA, the CDR3 is TGTGCCAGCAGCTTAGACGAGGGGGGGTTCGAGCAGTACTTC. The rearrangement links TRBV7-6 to TRBJ2-7; a possible D gene is TRBD2 (7 bases). V lost 1 base to trimming and J lost 6 bases, with 13 bases between them. CDR1 is SGHVS, CDR2 FNYEAQ, per germline. CDR3 length: 14 residues.

The rearrangement joins TRBV29-1 to TRBJ2-7; unclear D gene. CDR3 size: 10 residues. Germline CDR1 reads SQVTM; CDR2 reads ANQGSEA. V lost 5 bases and J 5 bases, leaving 7 bases between the germline ends. The CDR3 protein is CSVISDEQYF. The CDR3 DNA sequence: TGCAGCGTTATTTCCGACGAGCAGTACTTC.

The chain combines TRBV18 with TRBJ2-6; 8 nucleotides line up with TRBD1. V lost 3 bases, J lost 12 bases, and 10 bases stayed unmatched. The V gene's germline CDR1 is KGHSH and CDR2 LQKENI. This CDR3 is 15 amino acids long. CDR3 bases: TGTGCCAGCTCACCCGGGACAGGCCCCCAGAGCGTCCTGACTTTC. Translating gives CASSPGTGPQSVLTF.

The V gene is TRBV28, the J gene TRBJ1-1; TRBD1 is a possible D gene (6 bases). Germline CDR1 MDHEN, CDR2 SYDVKM. There are 13 residues in the CDR3. Trimming left V 6 bases short and J 8 bases short, with 16 bases between. The CDR3 loop is CASRLRTVSEAFF. The DNA for the CDR3 is TGTGCCAGCAGACTAAGGACAGTTTCCGAAGCTTTCTTT.

The chain uses TRBV19 and TRBJ1-1; D may be TRBD1 (6 bases). The germline CDR1 and CDR2 sequences are LNHDA and SQIVND (reference sequence). V was shortened by 7 bases and J by 10 bases, with 10 bases between the two germline ends. The CDR3 is made up of 10 amino acids. CDR3 coding DNA: TGTGCCAGTATGGGAGGGGGAGCTTTCTTT. Protein sequence: CASMGGGAFF.

This clone came up a few times. The rearrangement joins TRBV11-2 to TRBJ2-1, with 13 bases aligning to TRBD2. The ends lost 5 bases at V and 7 bases at J; junction bases unmatched: 2. The CDR3 sequence is 14 residues long. Looked up from germline, CDR1 is SGHAT and CDR2 is FQNNGV. CDR3 sequence: CASSGGLAGNEQFF. The CDR3 DNA follows: TGTGCCAGCAGCGGGGGACTAGCGGGAAATGAGCAGTTCTTC. The full variable domain, its missing parts supplied by reference TRBV11-2 and TRBJ2-1, is EAGVAQSPRYKIIEKRQSVAFWCNPISGHATLYWYQQILGQGPKLLIQFQNNGVVDDSQLPKDRFSAERLKGVDSTLKIQPAKLEDSAVYLCASSGGLAGNEQFFGPGTRLTVL.

The chain combines TRBV15 with TRBJ2-7, with 9 bases identical to TRBD1. CDR3 length: 15 residues. The germline gives CDR1 LNHNV, CDR2 YYDKDF (reference sequence). V lost 0 bases, J lost 3 bases, and 3 bases stayed unmatched. The CDR3 DNA follows: TGTGCCACCAGCAGAGAGGGGACAGGGTACTACGAGCAGTACTTC. Amino acids: CATSREGTGYYEQYF.

V is TRBV4-1 and J is TRBJ2-2, with 7 bases identical to TRBD2. Trimming took 0 bases from V and 4 from J; bases not matched to a gene: 8. Germline CDR1 is MGHRA and CDR2 is YSYEKL. The CDR3 runs to 17 residues. The DNA of the CDR3 is TGCGCCAGCAGCCAAGAGGGGGGGACCCTAGTCACCGGGGAGCTGTTTTTT. Translation: CASSQEGGTLVTGELFF.

V usage is TRBV9 and J usage is TRBJ2-1; 8 bases line up with TRBD2. This CDR3 region has 16 residues. Looked up from germline, CDR1 is SGDLS and CDR2 is YYNGEE. J lost 7 bases, V lost 4 bases, and 13 bases had no gene match. The CDR3 region has the DNA TGTGCCAGCAGCCCAGACCCAACGGGAGGGGGGAATGAGCAGTTCTTC. It encodes CASSPDPTGGGNEQFF.

The chain links TRBV18 to TRBJ1-2, with 8 positions matching TRBD1. V was clipped by 4 bases and J by 2 bases; unmatched bases: 6. In germline, CDR1 is KGHSH, CDR2 LQKENI. The CDR3 contains 15 residues. The CDR3 coding sequence is TGTGCCAGCTCACAAACCGGACAGGGAAACTATGGCTACACCTTC. It specifies CASSQTGQGNYGYTF.

This clone was observed a single time. The CDR3 loop reads CASSPPRPGTGPGELFF. CDR3 bases: TGTGCCAGCAGTCCCCCTCGTCCCGGGACAGGGCCCGGGGAGCTGTTTTTT. The chain employs TRBV27 and TRBJ2-2, with 9 bases that match TRBD1. Trimming removed 5 bases from V and 6 bases from J; junction bases left unmatched: 13. This CDR3 is built from 17 residues. Germline V gene sequence: CDR1 MNHEY, CDR2 SMNVEV (reference sequence).

The chain combines TRBV7-3 with TRBJ2-7, with TRBD1 identical over 10 bases. The CDR3 is made up of 13 amino acids. After removal of 5 bases from V and 11 bases from J, the junction contained 9 bases not matched to a gene. Germline V lookup: CDR1 SGHTA, CDR2 FQGTGA. The CDR3, as DNA: TGTGCCAGCAGCCCTCGACAGGGGGCGGGAAAGTACTTC. This sequence encodes CASSPRQGAGKYF. The full variable domain, rest sourced from reference TRBV7-3 and TRBJ2-7, is GAGVSQTPSNKVTEKGKYVELRCDPISGHTALYWYRQSLGQGPEFLIYFQGTGAADDSGLPNDRFFAVRPEGSVSTLKIQRTERGDSAVYLCASSPRQGAGKYFGPGTRLTVT.

The genes are TRBV5-4 and TRBJ2-7; the D gene is possibly TRBD2 (5 bases). The CDR3 contains 14 residues. V was cut by 3 bases and J by 2 bases, with 12 bases left in between. The germline gives CDR1 SGHNT, CDR2 YYREEE (reference sequence). The CDR3 loop is CASSYGVSPYEQYF. The CDR3 bases are TGTGCCAGCAGCTACGGGGTCTCCCCCTACGAGCAGTACTTC. The whole variable domain, filled in from reference TRBV5-4 and TRBJ2-7, reads ETGVTQSPTHLIKTRGQQVTLRCSSQSGHNTVSWYQQALGQGPQFIFQYYREEENGRGNFPPRFSGLQFPNYSSELNVNALELDDSALYLCASSYGVSPYEQYFGPGTRLTVT.

This sequence joins TRBV5-1 and TRBJ2-5, with TRBD2 as a possible D gene (5 bases). V was pared by 0 bases and J by 5 bases, with 11 bases between. CDR3 size: 14 residues. Per germline, CDR1 SGHRS and CDR2 YFSETQ. The CDR3 nucleotides read TGCGCCAGCAGCTTGGCCGGCAGGAGGGAGACCCAGTACTTC. As protein: CASSLAGRRETQYF. Combining the CDR3 with reference TRBV5-1 and TRBJ2-5 gives the whole variable domain KAGVTQTPRYLIKTRGQQVTLSCSPISGHRSVSWYQQTPGQGLQFLFEYFSETQRNKGNFPGRFSGRQFSNSRSEMNVSTLELGDSALYLCASSLAGRRETQYFGPGTRLLVL.

This clone was picked up one time. The chain joins TRBV2 to TRBJ1-1, with D hard to call. The CDR3 extends over 12 amino acids. The germline V and J ends were trimmed by 10 bases and 5 bases, with 14 bases remaining between them. CDR1 and CDR2 (germline): SNHLY, FYNNEI. DNA for the CDR3: TGTGCCACCCTCGCGGGAGGGACTGAAGCTTTCTTT. Its translation is CATLAGGTEAFF.

The CDR3 region is CASSFRRDRRNTEAFF. The CDR3 DNA reads as TGTGCCAGCAGCTTTCGCAGGGATCGAAGGAACACTGAAGCTTTCTTT. The J gene is TRBJ1-1, the V gene TRBV7-8; D may be TRBD1 (5 bases). Germline V gives CDR1 SGHVS, CDR2 FQNEAQ. Trimming pared 3 bases from V and 1 base from J, leaving 15 bases between. The CDR3 length is 16 residues.

This clone was picked up one time. The chain combines TRBV7-2 with TRBJ2-6, with unresolved D. The germline gives CDR1 SGHTA, CDR2 FQGNSA. The V and J ends lost 1 base and 4 bases respectively, with 8 bases between them. The CDR3 consists of 15 residues. CDR3 DNA: TGTGCCAGCAGCTTAGTGGCCACGGGGGCCAACGTCCTGACTTTC. It codes for CASSLVATGANVLTF.

This chain uses TRBV7-2 with TRBJ2-7; 7 nucleotides agree with TRBD2. The CDR3 is made up of 15 amino acids. With 1 base clipped from V and 2 bases from J, the junction kept 5 bases outside the gene matches. Germline CDR1 reads SGHTA; CDR2 reads FQGNSA. The DNA of the CDR3 is TGTGCCAGCAGCTTAGTGGCGGGAGCTGCCTACGAGCAGTACTTC. Residues: CASSLVAGAAYEQYF.

This sequence joins TRBV7-9 and TRBJ1-2; TRBD1 agrees at 7 bases. CDR1 is SEHNR, CDR2 FQNEAQ, per germline (reference sequence). The J segment lost 10 bases and the V segment lost 5 bases, leaving 16 bases of the junction unmatched. The CDR3 length is 15 residues. The CDR3 is CASSPTVDRAGAYTF. The DNA for the CDR3 is TGTGCCAGCAGCCCAACGGTAGACAGGGCAGGGGCCTACACCTTC.

The J gene is TRBJ2-7, the V gene TRBV6-1; a possible D gene is TRBD2 (6 bases). The CDR3 is 13 amino acids. Germline V gives CDR1 MNHNS, CDR2 SASEGT. V was trimmed by 3 bases and J by 2 bases, leaving 8 bases between them. The CDR3 loop is CASSDPGAYEQYF. The CDR3 coding sequence is TGTGCCAGCAGTGATCCGGGGGCCTACGAGCAGTACTTC.

The chain employs TRBV9 and TRBJ2-1; D uncertain. V was trimmed by 4 bases and J by 0 bases, leaving 14 bases between them. The germline gives CDR1 SGDLS, CDR2 YYNGEE. The CDR3 is 16 amino acids. The CDR3 sequence: CASSPHEESSYNEQFF. CDR3 in DNA: TGTGCCAGCAGCCCCCACGAGGAAAGCTCCTACAATGAGCAGTTCTTC. Full variable domain (outside the CDR3, taken from reference TRBV9 and TRBJ2-1): DSGVTQTPKHLITATGQRVTLRCSPRSGDLSVYWYQQSLDQGLQFLIQYYNGEERAKGNILERFSAQQFPDLHSELNLSSLELGDSALYFCASSPHEESSYNEQFFGPGTRLTVL.

The chain joins TRBV7-3 to TRBJ2-1; 9 bases match TRBD2. This CDR3 has 17 amino acids. Trimming took 5 bases from V and 0 from J; bases not matched to a gene: 8. Germline CDR1 and CDR2: SGHTA and FQGTGA. The CDR3 here is CASSPFSGSISYNEQFF. The CDR3, as DNA: TGTGCCAGCAGCCCCTTTAGCGGGAGCATCTCCTACAATGAGCAGTTCTTC.

V is TRBV7-2 and J is TRBJ2-3, with 10 bases aligning to TRBD2. Germline lookup yields CDR1 SGHTA and CDR2 FQGNSA. The CDR3 length is 14 residues. Trimming at V came to 5 bases and at J to 6 bases, leaving 5 bases not matched to a gene. The CDR3 reads CASSPLAGADTQYF. Here the CDR3 DNA reads TGTGCCAGCAGCCCTCTAGCGGGAGCTGATACGCAGTATTTT.

V gene TRBV18 combines with J gene TRBJ2-1, with TRBD1 identical over 8 bases. J lost 8 bases, V lost 3 bases, and 12 bases had no gene match. The CDR3 loop spans 16 amino acids. The V gene's germline CDR1 is KGHSH and CDR2 LQKENI. The CDR3 DNA follows: TGTGCCAGCTCACCGACCCGACAGGGGTTCAGGGATGAGCAGTTCTTC. The encoded protein is CASSPTRQGFRDEQFF. The variable domain in full, completed from reference TRBV18 and TRBJ2-1, reads NAGVMQNPRHLVRRRGQEARLRCSPMKGHSHVYWYRQLPEEGLKFMVYLQKENIIDESGMPKERFSAEFPKEGPSILRIQQVVRGDSAAYFCASSPTRQGFRDEQFFGPGTRLTVL.

CDR3 in amino acids: CASSPTAVSGNTIYF. CDR3 bases: TGTGCCAGCTCACCTACAGCGGTCTCTGGAAACACCATATATTTT. The J gene is TRBJ1-3, the V gene TRBV18; the D is unclear. This CDR3 has 15 amino acids. Looked up from germline, CDR1 is KGHSH and CDR2 is LQKENI. Trimming removed 3 bases at V and 0 bases at J, with 9 bases between. The full variable domain, in which reference TRBV18 and TRBJ1-3 provide the parts outside the CDR3, is NAGVMQNPRHLVRRRGQEARLRCSPMKGHSHVYWYRQLPEEGLKFMVYLQKENIIDESGMPKERFSAEFPKEGPSILRIQQVVRGDSAAYFCASSPTAVSGNTIYFGEGSWLTVV.